A selection of T cell receptor beta chains follows, all from one sample in a study of Ad26.COV2.S vaccination and SARS-CoV-2 variants. Sequencing was performed with immunoSEQ multiplex PCR; in TCRdb, only in-frame clones are kept and a portion is missing. Of hundreds of thousands of clones listed, 80% to 90% are singletons. The sample was peripheral blood, taken in a trial of Ad26.COV2.S vaccine versus placebo. The receptors derive from a person between 18 and 60 years old who received the Ad26.COV2.S COVID-19 vaccine or a placebo. Each CDR3 is given with its conserved first and last residue. The D gene is left open where the match is weak. Rows give clone size only sometimes, using once, few, many, or a class for an expanded clone.

v_call: TRBV7-9
clone_size: -
d_call: TRBD1
j_call: TRBJ2-7
cdr3_nt: TGTGCCAGCAGCTTTGCAGGCACAGGGGTACCCTACGAGCAGTACTTC
cdr3_aa: CASSFAGTGVPYEQYF

v_call: TRBV19
clone_size: -
d_call: -
j_call: TRBJ1-3
cdr3_nt: TGTGCCAGTAGTTCCAGGCGGGGAAACACCATATATTTT
cdr3_aa: CASSSRRGNTIYF

v_call: TRBV2
clone_size: -
d_call: -
j_call: TRBJ1-2
cdr3_nt: TGTGCCAGCAGTGAATCCGGACAAAACTATGGCTACACCTTC
cdr3_aa: CASSESGQNYGYTF

v_call: TRBV19
clone_size: -
d_call: -
j_call: TRBJ1-4
cdr3_nt: TGTGCCAGTAGTAAGGGCAGGATGAATGAAAAACTGTTTTTT
cdr3_aa: CASSKGRMNEKLFF

v_call: TRBV15
clone_size: -
d_call: TRBD2
j_call: TRBJ2-1
cdr3_nt: TGTGCCACCAGCAGAGGTAGCGGGATCACGTACAATGAGCAGTTCTTC
cdr3_aa: CATSRGSGITYNEQFF

v_call: TRBV28
clone_size: -
d_call: TRBD1
j_call: TRBJ2-2
cdr3_nt: TGTGCCAGCAGTCCTCTCAGGGGGCGGAGCGGGGAGCTGTTTTTT
cdr3_aa: CASSPLRGRSGELFF

v_call: TRBV20-1
clone_size: -
d_call: -
j_call: TRBJ2-1
cdr3_nt: TGCAGTGCTCCCAGGGCAAATGAGCAGTTCTTC
cdr3_aa: CSAPRANEQFF

v_call: TRBV28
clone_size: -
d_call: TRBD1
j_call: TRBJ1-2
cdr3_nt: TGTGCCAGCAGTCACAGGGGGTACGACTACACCTTC
cdr3_aa: CASSHRGYDYTF

v_call: TRBV29-1
clone_size: -
d_call: -
j_call: TRBJ2-7
cdr3_nt: TGCAGCGCTGCAGACTCCTACGAGCAGTACTTC
cdr3_aa: CSAADSYEQYF

v_call: TRBV4-2
clone_size: -
d_call: TRBD2
j_call: TRBJ2-2
cdr3_nt: TGTGCCAGCAGCCAAGATCTTGCGGGGGGGCCCGGGGAGCTGTTTTTT
cdr3_aa: CASSQDLAGGPGELFF

v_call: TRBV6-6
clone_size: -
d_call: -
j_call: TRBJ1-1
cdr3_nt: TGTGCCAGCAGTTACGGGGCAGGTACTGAAGCTTTCTTT
cdr3_aa: CASSYGAGTEAFF

v_call: TRBV6-5
clone_size: few
d_call: -
j_call: TRBJ2-1
cdr3_nt: TGTGCCAGCAGTTACTCAAGGACCCCGTACAATGAGCAGTTCTTC
cdr3_aa: CASSYSRTPYNEQFF

v_call: TRBV10-3
clone_size: -
d_call: TRBD2
j_call: TRBJ2-3
cdr3_nt: TGTGCCGCTCAGCGGGGCCGCACAGATACGCAGTATTTT
cdr3_aa: CAAQRGRTDTQYF

v_call: TRBV7-3
clone_size: -
d_call: TRBD2
j_call: TRBJ2-3
cdr3_nt: TGTGCCAGCAGCCCCGGGACTACCAGCGCAGATACGCAGTATTTT
cdr3_aa: CASSPGTTSADTQYF

v_call: TRBV1
clone_size: -
d_call: -
j_call: TRBJ1-1
cdr3_nt: TGCACCAGCAAGCCCGGCAGACAGGGTTTAATAGGACCGATGAGGCGGAACACTGAAGCTTTCTTT
cdr3_aa: CTSKPGRQGLIGPMRRNTEAFF

v_call: TRBV11-2
clone_size: -
d_call: TRBD2
j_call: TRBJ2-3
cdr3_nt: TGTGCCAGCAGCTTATTAGCGGGGGGGCAGGCAGATACGCAGTATTTT
cdr3_aa: CASSLLAGGQADTQYF

v_call: TRBV7-9
clone_size: -
d_call: -
j_call: TRBJ2-3
cdr3_nt: TGTGCCAGCAGCTTAGTCGGCGGGAATACGCAGTATTTT
cdr3_aa: CASSLVGGNTQYF

v_call: TRBV19
clone_size: -
d_call: -
j_call: TRBJ1-4
cdr3_nt: TGTGCCAGTAGTATGGGCCGAGGCGAAAAACTGTTTTTT
cdr3_aa: CASSMGRGEKLFF

v_call: TRBV19
clone_size: -
d_call: -
j_call: TRBJ1-5
cdr3_nt: TGTGCCAGTAGTATTTTGACAGGACACAATCAGCCCCAGCATTTT
cdr3_aa: CASSILTGHNQPQHF

v_call: TRBV7-3
clone_size: -
d_call: -
j_call: TRBJ2-1
cdr3_nt: TGTGCCAGCAGCTTACGACCGTTGAACCATGAGCAGTTCTTC
cdr3_aa: CASSLRPLNHEQFF

v_call: TRBV7-6
clone_size: -
d_call: -
j_call: TRBJ1-4
cdr3_nt: TGTGCCAGCAGCTTAGTAGCCGGGGGTGAAAAACTGTTTTTT
cdr3_aa: CASSLVAGGEKLFF

v_call: TRBV2
clone_size: once
d_call: -
j_call: TRBJ2-6
cdr3_nt: TGTGCCAGCAGTGTATCAACCGTCTCTGGGGCCAACGTCCTGACTTTC
cdr3_aa: CASSVSTVSGANVLTF

v_call: TRBV4-2
clone_size: -
d_call: TRBD1
j_call: TRBJ2-7
cdr3_nt: TGTGCCAGCAGCCTTAGGGACAGGGAAGGATCCTACGAGCAGTACTTC
cdr3_aa: CASSLRDREGSYEQYF

v_call: TRBV28
clone_size: -
d_call: -
j_call: TRBJ1-1
cdr3_nt: TGTGCCAGCAGTTTAGCGGGGGGCGTTCCAGCCAGGAACACTGAAGCTTTCTTT
cdr3_aa: CASSLAGGVPARNTEAFF

v_call: TRBV7-6
clone_size: -
d_call: -
j_call: TRBJ1-1
cdr3_nt: TGTGCCAGCAGCTTAAATCCGTTAACTGAAGCTTTCTTT
cdr3_aa: CASSLNPLTEAFF

v_call: TRBV10-3
clone_size: -
d_call: TRBD2
j_call: TRBJ2-5
cdr3_nt: TGTGCCATCAGTGAAAGACTAGCGGGGGAAGAGACCCAGTACTTC
cdr3_aa: CAISERLAGEETQYF

v_call: TRBV29-1
clone_size: once
d_call: -
j_call: TRBJ1-1
cdr3_nt: TGCAGCGCCATGACGGTGATGAACACTGAAGCTTTCTTT
cdr3_aa: CSAMTVMNTEAFF

v_call: TRBV7-2
clone_size: once
d_call: -
j_call: TRBJ1-5
cdr3_nt: TGTGCCAGCAGCTTACAGGGCCAGGGCAATCAGCCCCAGCATTTT
cdr3_aa: CASSLQGQGNQPQHF

v_call: TRBV2
clone_size: -
d_call: -
j_call: TRBJ1-1
cdr3_nt: TGTGCCAGCAACCGGAGAACTGAAGCTTTCTTT
cdr3_aa: CASNRRTEAFF

v_call: TRBV4-2
clone_size: many
d_call: TRBD2
j_call: TRBJ2-3
cdr3_nt: TGTGCCAGCAGCCGGCGACTAGCGGGAGAGGGAGATACGCAGTATTTT
cdr3_aa: CASSRRLAGEGDTQYF

v_call: TRBV6-5
clone_size: -
d_call: -
j_call: TRBJ2-1
cdr3_nt: TGTGCCAGCAGTTACTCCGGGGGAAGGGATGAGCAGTTCTTC
cdr3_aa: CASSYSGGRDEQFF

v_call: TRBV7-8
clone_size: -
d_call: TRBD2
j_call: TRBJ2-2
cdr3_nt: TGTGCCAGCAGCACCCCGGGGGGAACCGGGGAGCTGTTTTTT
cdr3_aa: CASSTPGGTGELFF

v_call: TRBV27
clone_size: -
d_call: -
j_call: TRBJ1-1
cdr3_nt: TGTGCCAGCAGTTTATACAGGACGAACACTGAAGCTTTCTTT
cdr3_aa: CASSLYRTNTEAFF

v_call: TRBV9
clone_size: -
d_call: -
j_call: TRBJ1-2
cdr3_nt: TGTGCCAGCAGCGTAGCTCAGGACAGTCCGAACGTCCATGGCTACACCTTC
cdr3_aa: CASSVAQDSPNVHGYTF

v_call: TRBV24-1
clone_size: -
d_call: -
j_call: TRBJ2-2
cdr3_nt: TGTGCCACCAGTGATTGGGGCAGGGACACCGGGGAGCTGTTTTTT
cdr3_aa: CATSDWGRDTGELFF

v_call: TRBV6-2/TRBV6-3
clone_size: -
d_call: -
j_call: TRBJ1-5
cdr3_nt: TGTGCCAGCAGTGGACGGATTAATCAGCCCCAGCATTTT
cdr3_aa: CASSGRINQPQHF

v_call: TRBV5-4
clone_size: few
d_call: -
j_call: TRBJ1-2
cdr3_nt: TGTGCCAGCACCCAGGTCAGGGGAGATGGCTACACCTTC
cdr3_aa: CASTQVRGDGYTF

v_call: TRBV5-1
clone_size: once
d_call: -
j_call: TRBJ1-5
cdr3_nt: TGCGCCAGCAGCCCAGCAGGGTCCTCGGGGCCCCAGCATTTT
cdr3_aa: CASSPAGSSGPQHF

v_call: TRBV6-2/TRBV6-3
clone_size: -
d_call: TRBD1
j_call: TRBJ2-7
cdr3_nt: TGTGCCAGCAGTTACTGGACTTACAGGGGCAACTACGAGCAGTACTTC
cdr3_aa: CASSYWTYRGNYEQYF

v_call: TRBV3-1/TRBV3-2
clone_size: -
d_call: -
j_call: TRBJ1-6
cdr3_nt: TGTGCCAGCAGCCAAGGGACGTACTATTACTCACCCCTCCACTTT
cdr3_aa: CASSQGTYYYSPLHF

v_call: TRBV5-1
clone_size: -
d_call: TRBD1
j_call: TRBJ1-1
cdr3_nt: TGCGCCAGCAGCGCAACAGGGGGCGTCTCTGAAGCTTTCTTT
cdr3_aa: CASSATGGVSEAFF

v_call: TRBV6-5
clone_size: -
d_call: -
j_call: TRBJ1-1
cdr3_nt: TGTGCCAGCAGACTGTGGGTGGACACTGAAGCTTTCTTT
cdr3_aa: CASRLWVDTEAFF

v_call: TRBV11-3
clone_size: -
d_call: TRBD1
j_call: TRBJ1-2
cdr3_nt: TGTGCCAGCAGCTTAGATGCGGGACAGGGGGGATCCTATGGCTACACCTTC
cdr3_aa: CASSLDAGQGGSYGYTF

v_call: TRBV2
clone_size: once
d_call: -
j_call: TRBJ1-5
cdr3_nt: TGTGCCAGCGCACTATCCGGGTCCGTTCGCAATCAGCCCCAGCATTTT
cdr3_aa: CASALSGSVRNQPQHF

v_call: TRBV6-2/TRBV6-3
clone_size: few
d_call: -
j_call: TRBJ1-5
cdr3_nt: TGTGCCAGCAGTTCCGCCTGGACAGCTAATCAGCCCCAGCATTTT
cdr3_aa: CASSSAWTANQPQHF

v_call: TRBV6-2/TRBV6-3
clone_size: -
d_call: TRBD1
j_call: TRBJ2-7
cdr3_nt: TGTGCCAGCAGATACGGGACAGGGTTCAACGAGCAGTACTTC
cdr3_aa: CASRYGTGFNEQYF